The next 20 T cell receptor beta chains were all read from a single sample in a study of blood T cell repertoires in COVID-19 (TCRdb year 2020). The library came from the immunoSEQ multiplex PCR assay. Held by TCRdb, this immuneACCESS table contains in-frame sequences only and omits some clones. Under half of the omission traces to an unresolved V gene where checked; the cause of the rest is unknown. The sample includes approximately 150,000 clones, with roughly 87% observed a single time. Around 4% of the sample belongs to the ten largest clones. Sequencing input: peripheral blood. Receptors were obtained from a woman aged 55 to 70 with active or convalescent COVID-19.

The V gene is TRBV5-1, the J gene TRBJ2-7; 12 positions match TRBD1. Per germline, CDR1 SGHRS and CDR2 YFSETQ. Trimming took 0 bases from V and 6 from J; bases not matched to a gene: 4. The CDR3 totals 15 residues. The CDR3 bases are TGCGCCAGCAGCTTGGAGGGACAGGGGGCTCGCGAGCAGTACTTC. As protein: CASSLEGQGAREQYF.

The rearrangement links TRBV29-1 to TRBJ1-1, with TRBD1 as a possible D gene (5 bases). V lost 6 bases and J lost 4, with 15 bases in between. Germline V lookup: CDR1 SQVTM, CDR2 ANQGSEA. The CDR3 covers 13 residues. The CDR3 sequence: CSVWGGFGTEAFF. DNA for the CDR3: TGCAGCGTCTGGGGGGGATTCGGCACTGAAGCTTTCTTT.

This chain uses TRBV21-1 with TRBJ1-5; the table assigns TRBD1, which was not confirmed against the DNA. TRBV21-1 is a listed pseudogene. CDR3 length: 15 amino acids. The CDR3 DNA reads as TGTGCCAGCATCTCAGGGGGCGTTAGGTATCAGCCCCAGCATTTT. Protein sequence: CASISGGVRYQPQHF.

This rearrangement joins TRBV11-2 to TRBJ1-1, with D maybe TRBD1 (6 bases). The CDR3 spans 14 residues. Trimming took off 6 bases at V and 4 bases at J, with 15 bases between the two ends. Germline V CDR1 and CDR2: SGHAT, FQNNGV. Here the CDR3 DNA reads TGTGCCAGCAGTCAAAATACAGGGACCACTGAAGCTTTCTTT. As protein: CASSQNTGTTEAFF.

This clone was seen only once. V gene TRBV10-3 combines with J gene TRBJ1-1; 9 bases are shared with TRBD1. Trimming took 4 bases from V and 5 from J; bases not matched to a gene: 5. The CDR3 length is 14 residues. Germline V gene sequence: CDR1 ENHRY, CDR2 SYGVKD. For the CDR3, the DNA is TGTGCCATCAGTGTACAGGGGGCAGGGACTGAAGCTTTCTTT. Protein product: CAISVQGAGTEAFF.

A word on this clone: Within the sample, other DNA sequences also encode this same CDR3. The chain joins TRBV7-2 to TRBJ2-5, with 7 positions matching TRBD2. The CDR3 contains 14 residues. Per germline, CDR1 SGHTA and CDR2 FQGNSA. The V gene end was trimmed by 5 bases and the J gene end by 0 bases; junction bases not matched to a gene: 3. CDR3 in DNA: TGTGCCAGCAGCCCGGGAGGAAACCAAGAGACCCAGTACTTC. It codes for CASSPGGNQETQYF.

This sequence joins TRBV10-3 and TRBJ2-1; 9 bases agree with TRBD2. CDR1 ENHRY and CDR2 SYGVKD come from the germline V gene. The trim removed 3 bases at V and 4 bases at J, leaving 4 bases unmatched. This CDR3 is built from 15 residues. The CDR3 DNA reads TGTGCCATCAGTGATAGCGGGGGACCGTACAATGAGCAGTTCTTC. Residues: CAISDSGGPYNEQFF.

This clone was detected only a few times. The CDR3 here is CASSSEGLGEQYF. The CDR3 nucleotides read TGTGCCAGCAGCTCAGAGGGTTTAGGGGAGCAGTACTTC. V and J are TRBV7-8 and TRBJ2-7; D possibly corresponds to TRBD2 (5 bases). Trimming cost V 4 bases and J 7 bases, with 14 bases left between them. The CDR3 runs to 13 residues. Looked up from germline, CDR1 is SGHVS and CDR2 is FQNEAQ.

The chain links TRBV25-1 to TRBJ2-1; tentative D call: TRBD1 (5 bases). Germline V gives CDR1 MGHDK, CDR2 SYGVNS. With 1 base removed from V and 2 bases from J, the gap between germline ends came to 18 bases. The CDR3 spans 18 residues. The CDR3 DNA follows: TGTGCCAGCAGTGAATCCAATCCAGGGAAGTCTCCCTACAATGAGCAGTTCTTC. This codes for CASSESNPGKSPYNEQFF.

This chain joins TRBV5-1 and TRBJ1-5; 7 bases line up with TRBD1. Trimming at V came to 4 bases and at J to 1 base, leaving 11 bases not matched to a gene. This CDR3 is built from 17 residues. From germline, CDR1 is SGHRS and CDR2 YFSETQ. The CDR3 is CASSPVQGRISNQPQHF. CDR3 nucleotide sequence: TGCGCCAGCAGCCCAGTACAGGGGAGAATAAGCAATCAGCCCCAGCATTTT.

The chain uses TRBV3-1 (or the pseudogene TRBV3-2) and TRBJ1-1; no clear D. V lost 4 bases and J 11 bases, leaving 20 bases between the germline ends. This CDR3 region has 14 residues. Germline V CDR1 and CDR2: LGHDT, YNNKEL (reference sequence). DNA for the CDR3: TGTGCCAGCAGCCCCCTACAGAGCACCCCAGACGCTTTCTTT. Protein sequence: CASSPLQSTPDAFF.

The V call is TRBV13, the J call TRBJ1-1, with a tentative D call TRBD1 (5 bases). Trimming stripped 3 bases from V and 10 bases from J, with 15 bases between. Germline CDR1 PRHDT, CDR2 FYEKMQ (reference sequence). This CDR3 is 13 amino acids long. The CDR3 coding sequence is TGTGCCAGCAGCTTCGGGGACGGGGGAGGAGCTTTCTTT. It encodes CASSFGDGGGAFF.

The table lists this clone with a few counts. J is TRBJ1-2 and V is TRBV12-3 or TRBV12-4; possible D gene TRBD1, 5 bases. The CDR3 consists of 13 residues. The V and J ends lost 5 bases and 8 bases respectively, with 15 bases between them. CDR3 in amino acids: CASSQSGSGGYTF. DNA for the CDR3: TGTGCCAGCAGTCAGTCAGGGTCCGGCGGCTACACCTTC.

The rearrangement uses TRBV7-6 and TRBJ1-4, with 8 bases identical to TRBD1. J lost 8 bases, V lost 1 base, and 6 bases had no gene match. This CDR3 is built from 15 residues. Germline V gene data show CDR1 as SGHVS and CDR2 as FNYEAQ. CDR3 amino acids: CASSLGMTGVEKLFF. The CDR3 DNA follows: TGTGCCAGCAGCTTAGGGATGACAGGGGTCGAAAAACTGTTTTTT.

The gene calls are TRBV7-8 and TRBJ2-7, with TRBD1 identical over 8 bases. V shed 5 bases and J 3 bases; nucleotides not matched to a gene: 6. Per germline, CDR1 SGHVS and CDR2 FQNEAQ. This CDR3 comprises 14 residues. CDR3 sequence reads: CASSLTDRGYEQYF. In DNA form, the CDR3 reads TGTGCCAGCAGCCTCACCGACAGGGGCTACGAGCAGTACTTC.

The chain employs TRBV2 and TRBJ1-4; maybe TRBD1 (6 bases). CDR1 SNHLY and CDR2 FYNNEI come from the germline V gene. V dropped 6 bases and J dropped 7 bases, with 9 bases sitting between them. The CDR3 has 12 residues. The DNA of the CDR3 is TGTGCCAGCAGACAGGGCGGTGAAAAACTGTTTTTT. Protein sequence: CASRQGGEKLFF.

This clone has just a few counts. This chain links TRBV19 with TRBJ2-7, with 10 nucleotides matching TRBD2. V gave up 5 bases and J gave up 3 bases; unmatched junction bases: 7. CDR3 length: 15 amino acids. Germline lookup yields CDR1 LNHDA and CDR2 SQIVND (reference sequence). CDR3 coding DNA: TGTGCCAGTAGTCCGGGACTAGCGCGAAGCTACGAGCAGTACTTC. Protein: CASSPGLARSYEQYF.

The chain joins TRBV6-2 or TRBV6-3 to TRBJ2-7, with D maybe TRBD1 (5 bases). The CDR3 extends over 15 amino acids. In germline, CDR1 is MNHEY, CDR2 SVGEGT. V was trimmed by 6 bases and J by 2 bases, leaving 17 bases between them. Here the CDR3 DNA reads TGTGCCAGCAGCCAGAACCGACAGACCCCCTACGAGCAGTACTTC. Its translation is CASSQNRQTPYEQYF.

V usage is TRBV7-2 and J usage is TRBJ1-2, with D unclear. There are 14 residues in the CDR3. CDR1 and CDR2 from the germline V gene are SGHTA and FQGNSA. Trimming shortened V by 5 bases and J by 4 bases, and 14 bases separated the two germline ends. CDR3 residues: CASSPGPDGYGYTF. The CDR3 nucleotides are TGTGCCAGCAGCCCGGGTCCAGATGGCTATGGCTACACCTTC.

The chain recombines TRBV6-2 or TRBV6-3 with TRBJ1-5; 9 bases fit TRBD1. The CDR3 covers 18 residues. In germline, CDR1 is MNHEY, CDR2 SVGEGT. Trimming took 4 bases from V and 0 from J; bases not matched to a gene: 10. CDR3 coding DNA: TGTGCCAGCAGTTCGGACAGGGGCGATTTACATAGCAATCAGCCCCAGCATTTT. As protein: CASSSDRGDLHSNQPQHF.